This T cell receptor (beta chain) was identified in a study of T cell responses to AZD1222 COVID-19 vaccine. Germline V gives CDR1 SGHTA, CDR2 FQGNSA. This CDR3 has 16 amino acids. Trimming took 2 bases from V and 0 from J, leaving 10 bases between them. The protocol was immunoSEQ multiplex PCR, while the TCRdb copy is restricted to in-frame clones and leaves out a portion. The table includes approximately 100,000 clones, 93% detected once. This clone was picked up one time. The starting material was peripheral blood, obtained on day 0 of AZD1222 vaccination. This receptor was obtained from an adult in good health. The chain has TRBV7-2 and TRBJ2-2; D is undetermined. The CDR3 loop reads CASSLRYSANTGELFF. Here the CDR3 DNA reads TGTGCCAGCAGCTTACGCTACAGCGCGAACACCGGGGAGCTGTTTTTT.